This TCR beta chain was profiled in a study of T cells after yellow fever vaccination (dated by TCRdb to about 2019). At the level of the whole study: The SMART-Seq v4 Ultra Low Input RNA kit was used to prepare libraries from fractions with low cell numbers. To follow T-cell clones before and after primary and booster YFV17D yellow fever vaccination, bulk TCR alpha and beta repertoires were sequenced over time. Two healthy male donors made up the cohort, one aged 18 to 30 years and the other aged 30 to 40 years. Bulk PBMC replicates and cell subsets were isolated from blood drawn at multiple timepoints before and after both primary and secondary immunization. The study at large found these results: A small fraction of clonotypes appeared in both the CD4 and CD8 compartments, likely as a result of convergent recombination. The secondary T-cell response was weaker than the primary response but faster, peaking on day 5 instead of day 15. Because the study included only a couple of donors, the extent to which the findings can be generalized is limited. Most clones expanded after primary vaccination (96% of CD4 and roughly 90% of CD8) were re-detected after the booster, suggesting that broad memory maintenance occurred. FACS-sorted repertoires could contain abundant contaminating clonotypes from the bulk population, so computational filtering was required.

This clonotype was counted ten times or more. Its binding antigen is unknown. It has no much larger one-base neighbor in the sample; base qualities were not kept. The sample's treatment or condition label, decoded: live attenuated yellow fever vaccine strain. PBMCs were isolated from peripheral blood using a standard Ficoll-Paque protocol. Dynabeads CD4 and CD8 positive selection kits were used to isolate the CD4 and CD8 T-cell fractions. RNA was extracted with TriZol from bulk PBMCs, CD4 and CD8 fractions, and dextramer-positive and dextramer-negative fractions. Relative to germline, V is 5 bases shorter and J is 5 bases shorter, with 4 bases between their ends. The germline V gene (reference sequence) provides CDR1 MNHEY and CDR2 SMNVEV. Spanning cysteine to phenylalanine, the CDR3 consists of 12 amino acids. Of all the DNA, just the CDR3 is kept, 36 bases in frame from base 1. Reads for this sample came from an Illumina NovaSeq 6000. Synthesis of TCR cDNA relied on 5'RACE template switching, a step that introduced a universal primer site along with unique molecular identifiers. Priming for cDNA synthesis came from both the TCR alpha and TCR beta constant segments. Two PCR steps were used to amplify libraries, with sample barcodes and sequencing adapters being added in the second step. Sequencing of the libraries was done on either Illumina HiSeq 2500 (2x100 bp) or NovaSeq (2x150 bp). Per the source publication's procedure: Reads were demultiplexed and collapsed into UMI consensus sequences with MIGEC, and V(D)J alignment was performed with MiXCR. Clonotypes responding to the vaccine were identified with edgeR on replicate PBMC samples, with the criteria of FDR below 0.01 and a log2 fold change above 5 up to day 15. Each bulk clonotype was labeled CD4 or CD8 based on which sequenced repertoire, CD4 or CD8, contained the clonotype at higher abundance. TCRdb reprocessing: public reads trimmed at Q25 with fastp, clones called with MiXCR, in-frame beta chains kept. Every CDR3 protein is listed once, alongside the most common genes and DNA of its rows. TCRdb's processing, not the authors', yielded these V and J calls. The sample table lists approximately 260,000 distinct CDR3 sequences, about 5% of them with a count of one. The top ten hold 3% to 4% of the sample.

The receptor was derived from a young man who received the YFV17D yellow fever vaccine. Sequences were derived from CD4+ T cells sorted from PBMCs, sampled on the day of the yellow fever booster vaccination. Recombination linked TRBV27 to TRBJ1-6; the D gene cannot be named for sure. This receptor carries the CDR3 CASSTNNSPLHF. The nucleotide sequence reads TGTGCCAGCAGTACCAATAATTCACCCCTCCACTTT.